This paragraph covers one TCR beta chain sequence. Distinct nucleotide sequences in the sample also encode this CDR3. The data are from a study of blood T cell repertoires in COVID-19. Trimming took 4 bases from V and 7 from J, leaving 15 bases between them. The germline gives CDR1 SGHRS, CDR2 YFSETQ. The CDR3 length is 14 residues. Original processing notes: Amplified reference gene primers provided the basis for estimating nucleated cell counts. Profiled with immunoSEQ multiplex PCR; TCRdb holds only in-frame clones, not every one. The V and J calls and the clone size are those of that table, but D and trimming were determined from the DNA. The sample lists fewer than 450,000 clones; about 91% were seen once.

This TCR derives from a woman in her forties or fifties with COVID-19, enrolled during active disease. Sequencing used peripheral blood. J is TRBJ1-3 and V is TRBV5-1; unclear D gene. The CDR3: CASSLAGRGNTIYF. The CDR3, as DNA: TGCGCCAGCAGCCTAGCAGGCCGGGGTAACACCATATATTTT.